These 27 T cell receptor beta chains share one sample of origin, sequenced in a study of cytomegalovirus exposure and HLA in healthy donors. 60 Vbeta and 13 Jbeta primers were used in PCR. Sequenced by immunoSEQ multiplex PCR; TCRdb stores in-frame clones only, minus some. The repertoire consists of under 150,000 clones, with more than 80% occurring once and the leading ten covering 2.5% to 3%. The sequenced sample was PBMCs. The receptors stem from a man aged 25-40 years in good health and CMV-seronegative.

The chain combines TRBV4-3 with TRBJ2-1; the D is unclear. The CDR3 totals 13 residues. Trimming took off 0 bases at V and 5 bases at J, with 5 bases between the two ends. Germline V lookup: CDR1 LGHNA, CDR2 YSLEER. The CDR3 DNA follows: TGCGCCAGCAGCCAAGATCGCGACAATGAGCAGTTCTTC. Amino acid sequence: CASSQDRDNEQFF.

The chain is built from TRBV14 and TRBJ2-2, with 7 bases aligning to TRBD1. Germline V gene data show CDR1 as SGHDN and CDR2 as FVKESK. The CDR3 covers 16 residues. Trimming removed 3 bases from V and 5 bases from J; junction bases left unmatched: 9. CDR3 nucleotides: TGTGCCAGCAGCCACCTGATACAACAGGGGACCGGGGAGCTGTTTTTT. Translated, it gives CASSHLIQQGTGELFF.

This sequence joins TRBV9 and TRBJ2-6, with TRBD2 matching over 11 bases. This CDR3 has 18 residues. Per germline, CDR1 SGDLS and CDR2 YYNGEE. With 4 bases clipped from V and 0 bases from J, the junction kept 6 bases outside the gene matches. The DNA for the CDR3 is TGTGCCAGCAGCCCCGGACTAGCGGGCACCTCTGGGGCCAACGTCCTGACTTTC. This encodes CASSPGLAGTSGANVLTF.

The gene calls are TRBV6-5 and TRBJ1-1; D ambiguous. Germline CDR1 MNHEY, CDR2 SVGAGI. Trimming took off 5 bases at V and 5 bases at J, with 12 bases between the two ends. CDR3 size: 13 residues. The DNA for the CDR3 is TGTGCCAGCAGTGGAACAGCCCTTACTGAAGCTTTCTTT. Protein product: CASSGTALTEAFF.

V usage is TRBV5-1 and J usage is TRBJ1-4; D is uncertain. V lost 0 bases and J 2 bases, leaving 11 bases between the germline ends. The CDR3 is 16 residues long. The germline V gene encodes CDR1 SGHRS and CDR2 YFSETQ. The CDR3, as DNA: TGCGCCAGCAGCTTGGGCCCCAGGCTGACTAATGAAAAACTGTTTTTT. Residues: CASSLGPRLTNEKLFF.

This chain uses TRBV15 with TRBJ1-2; D might be TRBD1 (5 bases). This CDR3 has 16 amino acids. The germline CDR1 and CDR2 sequences are LNHNV and YYDKDF (reference sequence). V was shortened by 1 base and J by 2 bases, with 14 bases between the two germline ends. The CDR3 region is CATSRGGIGENYGYTF. The CDR3 DNA reads TGTGCCACCAGCAGAGGGGGTATAGGGGAAAACTATGGCTACACCTTC.

The V gene is TRBV7-2, the J gene TRBJ2-7; D uncertain. CDR1 and CDR2 (germline): SGHTA, FQGNSA. The CDR3 extends over 11 amino acids. The V and J ends lost 5 bases and 1 base respectively, with 3 bases between them. The CDR3 region is CASSPSYEQYF. The CDR3 DNA is TGTGCCAGCAGCCCATCCTACGAGCAGTACTTC.

The chain uses TRBV6-5 and TRBJ2-5, with a weak D call TRBD2 (6 bases). Germline assignment: CDR1 MNHEY and CDR2 SVGAGI. The V and J ends lost 6 bases and 5 bases respectively, with 13 bases between them. The CDR3 runs 13 residues. The DNA of the CDR3 is TGTGCCAGCAGGAACATTGGGGGGGAGACCCAGTACTTC. Translating it yields CASRNIGGETQYF.

The chain recombines TRBV14 with TRBJ2-5; D is unclear. CDR3 length: 13 residues. Per germline, CDR1 SGHDN and CDR2 FVKESK. Trimming removed 5 bases at V and 2 bases at J, with 9 bases between. The CDR3 DNA follows: TGTGCCAGCAGCGTCCCCCGGCAAGAGACCCAGTACTTC. Residues: CASSVPRQETQYF.

The chain employs TRBV5-1 and TRBJ2-5, with 11 bases aligning to TRBD2. Per the germline V gene, CDR1 is SGHRS and CDR2 is YFSETQ. J was trimmed by 0 bases and V by 0 bases; bases with no gene match: 10. The CDR3 is 19 amino acids. This CDR3 reads CASSLGLTTSGAYQETQYF. CDR3 sequence (DNA): TGCGCCAGCAGCTTGGGCTTGACGACTAGCGGGGCGTACCAAGAGACCCAGTACTTC.

The chain combines TRBV19 with TRBJ1-2; weak D call: TRBD1 (6 bases). This CDR3 comprises 14 residues. Trimming pared 6 bases from V and 4 bases from J, leaving 15 bases between. Germline CDR1 and CDR2: LNHDA and SQIVND (reference sequence). The CDR3 coding sequence is TGTGCCAGTAGGAACCTCAGGGGAACCTATGGCTACACCTTC. It is translated as CASRNLRGTYGYTF.

The chain combines TRBV6-5 with TRBJ1-2; TRBD1 might be the D (6 bases). Germline CDR1 is MNHEY and CDR2 is SVGAGI. This CDR3 contains 12 residues. V gave up 5 bases and J gave up 7 bases, with 11 bases separating them. CDR3 in DNA: TGTGCCAGCAGTCAGGGGTTGAGTGGCTACACCTTC. Amino acid sequence: CASSQGLSGYTF.

This clone was found a few times. This chain connects TRBV9 to TRBJ2-2, with 7 bases aligning to TRBD2. V gave up 2 bases and J gave up 3 bases; unmatched junction bases: 1. The CDR3 sequence is 14 residues long. Germline CDR1 SGDLS, CDR2 YYNGEE. CDR3 in DNA: TGTGCCAGCAGCGTGGCGGGAGACACCGGGGAGCTGTTTTTT. Its protein is CASSVAGDTGELFF. Looking up the rest from reference TRBV9 and TRBJ2-2 gives the full variable domain: DSGVTQTPKHLITATGQRVTLRCSPRSGDLSVYWYQQSLDQGLQFLIQYYNGEERAKGNILERFSAQQFPDLHSELNLSSLELGDSALYFCASSVAGDTGELFFGEGSRLTVL.

The V and J genes are TRBV5-1 and TRBJ2-7; 7 nucleotides match TRBD2. The CDR3 has 16 residues. Germline trimming cut 4 bases from V and 5 bases from J; bases unmatched to any gene: 15. Germline V CDR1 and CDR2: SGHRS, YFSETQ. CDR3 DNA sequence: TGCGCCAGCAGCCTAGGGGCCCGGACTAGTGCCAACGAGCAGTACTTC. It yields the protein CASSLGARTSANEQYF.

The gene calls are TRBV7-9 and TRBJ1-5; D not certain. This CDR3 is built from 12 residues. Trimming took 3 bases from V and 3 from J, leaving 3 bases between them. The germline V gene encodes CDR1 SEHNR and CDR2 FQNEAQ (reference sequence). CDR3 residues: CASSFINQPQHF. The CDR3 DNA sequence: TGTGCCAGCAGCTTCATCAATCAGCCCCAGCATTTT.

V and J are TRBV19 and TRBJ2-2, with 12 nucleotides matching TRBD2. The CDR3 spans 15 residues. After removal of 5 bases from V and 4 bases from J, the junction contained 2 bases not matched to a gene. The germline V gene encodes CDR1 LNHDA and CDR2 SQIVND (reference sequence). The CDR3 DNA reads as TGTGCCAGTAGTGCGACTAGCGGGAGCACCGGGGAGCTGTTTTTT. As protein: CASSATSGSTGELFF.

V usage is TRBV25-1 and J usage is TRBJ2-5; 10 bases align to TRBD1. Germline assignment: CDR1 MGHDK and CDR2 SYGVNS. The V gene end was trimmed by 5 bases and the J gene end by 2 bases; junction bases not matched to a gene: 5. The CDR3 spans 15 residues. The CDR3 loop is CASSKGTGVQETQYF. As DNA, the CDR3 is TGTGCCAGCAGTAAAGGGACAGGGGTGCAAGAGACCCAGTACTTC. Combining the CDR3 with reference TRBV25-1 and TRBJ2-5 gives the whole variable domain EADIYQTPRYLVIGTGKKITLECSQTMGHDKMYWYQQDPGMELHLIHYSYGVNSTEKGDLSSESTVSRIRTEHFPLTLESARPSHTSQYLCASSKGTGVQETQYFGPGTRLLVL.

The chain is built from TRBV29-1 and TRBJ2-7, with 13 bases fitting TRBD2. Germline CDR1 and CDR2: SQVTM and ANQGSEA. V dropped 4 bases and J dropped 3; count of bases not matched to a gene: 9. This CDR3 has 16 residues. The CDR3 DNA follows: TGCAGCGTTGTTGGACTAGCGGGAGCCAGGGACTACGAGCAGTACTTC. It is translated as CSVVGLAGARDYEQYF.

The genes are TRBV27 and TRBJ2-7, with 7 bases aligning to TRBD2. Germline lookup yields CDR1 MNHEY and CDR2 SMNVEV (reference sequence). The CDR3 length is 15 residues. V was pared by 3 bases and J by 2 bases, with 7 bases of the junction left unmatched. The CDR3 nucleotides read TGTGCCAGCAGTTTGGCGGGGCTAGCGGCCTACGAGCAGTACTTC. Protein product: CASSLAGLAAYEQYF.

The gene calls are TRBV19 and TRBJ2-7, with 9 nucleotides matching TRBD1. The J segment lost 3 bases and the V segment lost 7 bases, leaving 10 bases of the junction unmatched. CDR1 LNHDA and CDR2 SQIVND come from the germline V gene (reference sequence). There are 15 residues in the CDR3. The CDR3 coding sequence is TGTGCCAGTACCCTCGGGGACAGGGAGGTCTACGAGCAGTACTTC. Translating it yields CASTLGDREVYEQYF.

The rearrangement joins TRBV10-3 to TRBJ2-7; the D is unclear. The CDR3 sequence is 16 residues long. V shed 4 bases and J shed 0 bases, with 16 bases lying between them. The V gene's germline CDR1 is ENHRY and CDR2 SYGVKD. As DNA, the CDR3 is TGTGCCATCAGTGTCCCCCACGGAGCCAGCTCCTACGAGCAGTACTTC. Its protein is CAISVPHGASSYEQYF.

The V call is TRBV5-6, the J call TRBJ2-1; the match to TRBD2 covers 8 bases. Trimming cost V 1 base and J 9 bases; bases outside gene matches: 12. Germline V gene sequence: CDR1 SGHDT, CDR2 YYEEEE. This CDR3 contains 16 residues. CDR3 sequence: CASSLPGLGIPLEQFF. CDR3 DNA sequence: TGTGCCAGCAGCTTGCCGGGACTAGGGATTCCGCTTGAGCAGTTCTTC. Variable domain in full (rest from reference TRBV5-6 and TRBJ2-1): DAGVTQSPTHLIKTRGQQVTLRCSPKSGHDTVSWYQQALGQGPQFIFQYYEEEERQRGNFPDRFSGHQFPNYSSELNVNALLLGDSALYLCASSLPGLGIPLEQFFGPGTRLTVL.

This clone was found once. The V call is TRBV5-1, the J call TRBJ2-7; TRBD1 matches 7 bases. This CDR3 spans 16 amino acids. Germline CDR1 reads SGHRS; CDR2 reads YFSETQ. After removal of 0 bases from V and 5 bases from J, the junction contained 11 bases not matched to a gene. The DNA for the CDR3 is TGCGCCAGCAGCTTGGACAGGGGTCGGCTCTCGGACGAGCAGTACTTC. The encoded protein is CASSLDRGRLSDEQYF. The variable domain in full, completed from reference TRBV5-1 and TRBJ2-7, reads KAGVTQTPRYLIKTRGQQVTLSCSPISGHRSVSWYQQTPGQGLQFLFEYFSETQRNKGNFPGRFSGRQFSNSRSEMNVSTLELGDSALYLCASSLDRGRLSDEQYFGPGTRLTVT.

This chain connects TRBV7-9 to TRBJ2-7, with D unresolved. CDR1 and CDR2 (germline): SEHNR, FQNEAQ (reference sequence). The CDR3 covers 14 residues. Between the trimmed V and J ends, which lost 4 bases and 2 bases, there was a span of 12 bases. The DNA of the CDR3 is TGTGCCAGCAGCTCCCCCCCAGGCCCCTACGAGCAGTACTTC. It encodes CASSSPPGPYEQYF.

The rearrangement uses TRBV7-3 and TRBJ1-1; D possibly corresponds to TRBD1 (5 bases). V was shortened by 0 bases and J by 1 base, with 12 bases between the two germline ends. This CDR3 region has 16 residues. Germline values: CDR1 SGHTA, CDR2 FQGTGA. The CDR3 loop is CASSLTGGGRNTEAFF. As DNA, the CDR3 is TGTGCCAGCAGCTTAACGGGCGGGGGGAGGAACACTGAAGCTTTCTTT.

The chain combines TRBV7-9 with TRBJ1-2; D not certain. Trimming shortened V by 1 base and J by 8 bases, and 23 bases separated the two germline ends. The CDR3 is made up of 17 amino acids. Germline CDR1 is SEHNR and CDR2 is FQNEAQ (reference sequence). CDR3 DNA sequence: TGTGCCAGCAGCTTAGGCGAGGGAGGGCGGGTCGGAGCGGGCTACACCTTC. Its protein product is CASSLGEGGRVGAGYTF. The whole variable domain, remainder taken from reference TRBV7-9 and TRBJ1-2, is DTGVSQNPRHKITKRGQNVTFRCDPISEHNRLYWYRQTLGQGPEFLTYFQNEAQLEKSRLLSDRFSAERPKGSFSTLEIQRTEQGDSAMYLCASSLGEGGRVGAGYTFGSGTRLTVV.

V and J are TRBV7-6 and TRBJ1-5; a possible D gene is TRBD1 (6 bases). Per germline, CDR1 SGHVS and CDR2 FNYEAQ. The CDR3 loop spans 13 amino acids. Trimming pared 4 bases from V and 5 bases from J, leaving 9 bases between. For the CDR3, the DNA is TGTGCCAGCAGCTGGGGGGGCGATCAGCCCCAGCATTTT. Translated, it gives CASSWGGDQPQHF.